The 8 T cell receptor beta chains below were found in one sample sequenced in a study of OX40 agonist ivuxolimab in advanced cancers. Sequencing was performed with immunoSEQ multiplex PCR; in TCRdb, only in-frame clones are kept and a portion is missing. The sample yields around 46,000 clones, about 88% seen once. The sample here was CD4+ or CD8+ T cells sorted from blood, taken in a trial of the OX40 agonist ivuxolimab. The source of these receptors is an adult with an advanced solid tumor such as melanoma, head and neck, liver or kidney cancer.

CDR3 sequence (DNA): TGCGCCAGCAGCTTCGTGGACAGCTACAATGAGCAGTTCTTC. It specifies CASSFVDSYNEQFF. This chain uses TRBV5-1 with TRBJ2-1; a weak D match, TRBD1 (6 bases). Looked up from germline, CDR1 is SGHRS and CDR2 is YFSETQ. This CDR3 comprises 14 residues. V was trimmed by 2 bases and J by 3 bases, leaving 9 bases between them.

The rearrangement uses TRBV30 and TRBJ2-7; possible D gene TRBD2, 6 bases. There are 13 residues in the CDR3. Germline-derived CDR1 and CDR2 are GTSNPN and SVGIG (reference sequence). V dropped 0 bases and J dropped 2 bases, with 8 bases sitting between them. CDR3: CAWSVGGAYEQYF. The DNA for the CDR3 is TGTGCCTGGAGTGTCGGGGGAGCCTACGAGCAGTACTTC.

The V call is TRBV5-5, the J call TRBJ1-2; no reliable D call. Germline CDR1 and CDR2: SGHKS and YYEKEE (reference sequence). There are 16 residues in the CDR3. V was pared by 0 bases and J by 3 bases, with 15 bases between. CDR3 DNA sequence: TGTGCCAGCAGCTTGGGAAAAATAGTATGGGACTATGGCTACACCTTC. Protein: CASSLGKIVWDYGYTF.

This clone came up a few times. The chain uses TRBV7-2 and TRBJ2-7, with a tentative D call TRBD2 (5 bases). Between the trimmed V and J ends, which lost 6 bases and 3 bases, there was a span of 12 bases. Germline V CDR1 and CDR2: SGHTA, FQGNSA. There are 13 residues in the CDR3. For the CDR3, the DNA is TGTGCCAGCAGAGGTCCCGGGGACTACGAGCAGTACTTC. Protein product: CASRGPGDYEQYF.

The CDR3 loop is CASSEGPSGSYEQYF. DNA for the CDR3: TGTGCCAGCAGTGAAGGTCCTAGCGGGAGTTACGAGCAGTACTTC. J is TRBJ2-7 and V is TRBV6-1; 10 bases agree with TRBD2. The V gene end was trimmed by 1 base and the J gene end by 4 bases; junction bases not matched to a gene: 4. Per germline, CDR1 MNHNS and CDR2 SASEGT. The CDR3 runs 15 residues.

V and J are TRBV19 and TRBJ1-5; TRBD1 aligns across 7 bases. There are 13 residues in the CDR3. Germline trimming cut 7 bases from V and 2 bases from J; bases unmatched to any gene: 2. The germline V gene encodes CDR1 LNHDA and CDR2 SQIVND (reference sequence). The CDR3, as DNA: TGTGCCAGTACCGGGACAGGCAATCAGCCCCAGCATTTT. It translates to CASTGTGNQPQHF. The whole variable domain, remainder taken from reference TRBV19 and TRBJ1-5, is DGGITQSPKYLFRKEGQNVTLSCEQNLNHDAMYWYRQDPGQGLRLIYYSQIVNDFQKGDIAEGYSVSREKKESFPLTVTSAQKNPTAFYLCASTGTGNQPQHFGDGTRLSIL.

This chain uses TRBV19 with TRBJ1-2; 8 nucleotides line up with TRBD1. The trim removed 5 bases at V and 8 bases at J, leaving 10 bases unmatched. Looked up from germline, CDR1 is LNHDA and CDR2 is SQIVND (reference sequence). The CDR3 runs to 14 residues. The CDR3 region has the DNA TGTGCCAGTAGTCCCGGACAGGGTACGGGCGGCTACACCTTC. It is translated as CASSPGQGTGGYTF.

The chain carries TRBV5-5 and TRBJ2-7; either TRBD1 or TRBD2 may fit D (5 bases each). The germline V gene encodes CDR1 SGHKS and CDR2 YYEKEE (reference sequence). V was cut by 7 bases and J by 1 base, with 12 bases left in between. The CDR3 has 13 residues. The chain's CDR3 is CASGLGESYEQYF. The CDR3 coding sequence is TGTGCCAGCGGACTGGGGGAATCCTACGAGCAGTACTTC. The whole variable domain, filled in from reference TRBV5-5 and TRBJ2-7, reads DAGVTQSPTHLIKTRGQQVTLRCSPISGHKSVSWYQQVLGQGPQFIFQYYEKEERGRGNFPDRFSARQFPNYSSELNVNALLLGDSALYLCASGLGESYEQYFGPGTRLTVT.